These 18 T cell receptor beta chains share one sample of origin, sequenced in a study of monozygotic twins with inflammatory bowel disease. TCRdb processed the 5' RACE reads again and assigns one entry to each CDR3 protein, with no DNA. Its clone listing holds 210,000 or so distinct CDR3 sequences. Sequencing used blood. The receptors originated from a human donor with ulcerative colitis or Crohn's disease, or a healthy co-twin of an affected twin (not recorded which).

The CDR3 loop reads CASSLGPTGAQYF. J is TRBJ2-3 and V is TRBV11-2; TCRdb lists TRBD1, though no DNA is available to test this call. This CDR3 spans 13 amino acids. From germline, CDR1 is SGHAT and CDR2 FQNNGV.

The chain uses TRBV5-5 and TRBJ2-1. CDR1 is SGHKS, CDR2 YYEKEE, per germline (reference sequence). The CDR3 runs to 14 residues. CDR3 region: CASSLVLLLNEQFF.

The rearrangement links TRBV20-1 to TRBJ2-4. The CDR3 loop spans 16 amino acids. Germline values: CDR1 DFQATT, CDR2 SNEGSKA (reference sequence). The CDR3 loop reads CSARRQTLLAKNIQYF.

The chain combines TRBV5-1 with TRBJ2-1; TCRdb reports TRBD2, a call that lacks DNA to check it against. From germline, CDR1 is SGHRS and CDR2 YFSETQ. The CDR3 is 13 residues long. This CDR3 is CASSLSTSGEQFF.

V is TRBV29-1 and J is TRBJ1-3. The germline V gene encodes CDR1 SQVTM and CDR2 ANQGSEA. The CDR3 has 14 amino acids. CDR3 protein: CSVAPRGSGNTIYF.

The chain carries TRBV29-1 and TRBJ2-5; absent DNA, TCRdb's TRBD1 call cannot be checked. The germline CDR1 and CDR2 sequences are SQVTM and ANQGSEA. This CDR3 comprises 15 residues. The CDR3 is CSVDLGQAGRETQYF. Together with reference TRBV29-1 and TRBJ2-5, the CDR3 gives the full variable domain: SAVISQKPSRDICQRGTSLTIQCQVDSQVTMMFWYRQQPGQSLTLIATANQGSEATYESGFVIDKFPISRPNLTFSTLTVSNMSPEDSSIYLCSVDLGQAGRETQYFGPGTRLLVL.

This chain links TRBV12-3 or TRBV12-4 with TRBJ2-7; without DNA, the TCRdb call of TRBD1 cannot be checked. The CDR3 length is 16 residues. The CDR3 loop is CASIKIGQGAPHEQYF.

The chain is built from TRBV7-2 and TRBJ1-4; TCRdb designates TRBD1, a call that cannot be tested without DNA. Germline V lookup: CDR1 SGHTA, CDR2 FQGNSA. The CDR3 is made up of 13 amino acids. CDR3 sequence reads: CASSPGSGEKLFF.

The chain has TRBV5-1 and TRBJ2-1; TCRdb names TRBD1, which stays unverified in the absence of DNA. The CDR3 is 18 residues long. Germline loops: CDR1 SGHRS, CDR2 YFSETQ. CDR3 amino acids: CASSLSGGAKVLSNEQFF. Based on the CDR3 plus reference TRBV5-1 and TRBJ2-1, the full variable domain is KAGVTQTPRYLIKTRGQQVTLSCSPISGHRSVSWYQQTPGQGLQFLFEYFSETQRNKGNFPGRFSGRQFSNSRSEMNVSTLELGDSALYLCASSLSGGAKVLSNEQFFGPGTRLTVL.

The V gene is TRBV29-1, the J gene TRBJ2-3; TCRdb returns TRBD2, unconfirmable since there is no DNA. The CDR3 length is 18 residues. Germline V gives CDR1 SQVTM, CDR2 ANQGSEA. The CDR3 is CSTLEISGSLGGTDTQYF.

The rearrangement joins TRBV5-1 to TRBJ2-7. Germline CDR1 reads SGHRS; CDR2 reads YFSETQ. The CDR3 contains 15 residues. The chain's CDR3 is CASSLGPDLRYEQYF.

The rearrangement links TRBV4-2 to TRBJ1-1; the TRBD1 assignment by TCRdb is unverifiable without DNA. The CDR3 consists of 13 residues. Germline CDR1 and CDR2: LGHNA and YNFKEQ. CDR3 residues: CASHTGGNTEAFF.

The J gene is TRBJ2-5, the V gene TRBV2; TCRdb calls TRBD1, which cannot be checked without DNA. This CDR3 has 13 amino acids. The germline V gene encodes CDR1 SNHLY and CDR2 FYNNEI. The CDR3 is CASSEPGTETQYF.

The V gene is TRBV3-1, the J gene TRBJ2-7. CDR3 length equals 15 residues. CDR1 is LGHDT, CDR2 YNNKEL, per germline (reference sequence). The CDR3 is CASSQVPDPVYEQYF.

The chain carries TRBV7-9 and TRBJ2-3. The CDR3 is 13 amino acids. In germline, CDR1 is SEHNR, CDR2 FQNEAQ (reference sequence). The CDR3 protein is CASNLEGVDTQYF.

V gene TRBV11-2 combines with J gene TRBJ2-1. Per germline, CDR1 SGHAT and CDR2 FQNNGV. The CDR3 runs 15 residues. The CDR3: CASSWMPGHDNEQFF.

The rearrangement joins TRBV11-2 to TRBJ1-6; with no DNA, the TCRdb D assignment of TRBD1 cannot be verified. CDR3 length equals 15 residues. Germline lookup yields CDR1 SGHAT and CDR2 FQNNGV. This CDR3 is CASSLEFRGVSPLHF.

The CDR3 loop reads CASSSKSSGELFF. V usage is TRBV7-3 and J usage is TRBJ2-2. Germline lookup yields CDR1 SGHTA and CDR2 FQGTGA. The CDR3 spans 13 residues. The variable domain in full, completed from reference TRBV7-3 and TRBJ2-2, reads GAGVSQTPSNKVTEKGKYVELRCDPISGHTALYWYRQSLGQGPEFLIYFQGTGAADDSGLPNDRFFAVRPEGSVSTLKIQRTERGDSAVYLCASSSKSSGELFFGEGSRLTVL.